The TCR beta chain under discussion was sequenced for a study of OX40 agonist ivuxolimab in advanced cancers. Study information: Ivuxolimab, which is an agonistic anti-OX40 (CD134) antibody, was administered to the patients. Dose-escalation cases comprised hepatocellular carcinoma, melanoma, renal cell or head and neck cancer.

The CDR3 totals 14 residues. Trimming left V 1 base short and J 3 bases short, with 6 bases between. Per the germline V gene, CDR1 is SGHTA and CDR2 is FQGTGA. This table comes from immunoSEQ multiplex PCR, and its TCRdb copy is limited to in-frame clones, with some not included. The table has 62,000 or so clones, around four fifths seen once. V gene TRBV7-3 combines with J gene TRBJ2-2; no clear D gene. The source is an adult with an advanced solid tumor such as melanoma, head and neck, liver or kidney cancer. The sequenced sample was CD4+ or CD8+ T cells sorted from blood, obtained in a trial of the OX40 agonist ivuxolimab. The CDR3 region has the DNA TGTGCCAGCAGCTTAATAGCAGACACCGGGGAGCTGTTTTTT. This gives the protein CASSLIADTGELFF.